This entry concerns a single T cell receptor (beta chain). These data are taken from a study of blood T cell repertoires in COVID-19. Study as a whole: Acute and convalescent COVID-19 specimens originated in the United States, Italy and Spain. The cDNA or gDNA used as material had been derived from T cells, B-cell-depleted T cells, or PBMCs.

Generated by immunoSEQ multiplex PCR, the TCRdb table keeps only in-frame clones and is missing some. This sample has around 300,000 clones, with 75% to 90% found just once. While infection was still active, Seattle patients were enrolled and then followed longitudinally. V was shortened by 6 bases and J by 5 bases, with 13 bases between the two germline ends. From germline, CDR1 is GTSNPN and CDR2 SVGIG (reference sequence). The CDR3 is made up of 13 amino acids. Sequencing was done on a sample of peripheral blood. The chain has TRBV30 and TRBJ2-2; the D is unclear. This TCR was sampled from a woman in her 70s with COVID-19, enrolled during active disease. The CDR3 loop is CACLLTSTGELFF. The CDR3 coding sequence is TGTGCCTGCCTACTAACGTCAACCGGGGAGCTGTTTTTT.